This TCR beta chain is from a study of shared clonotypes between healthy human individuals. Naive CD8 cells lacked CD45RO, underwent positive selection for CCR7 and left out terminally differentiated effector memory CD45RA+ cells. TCRdb keeps only in-frame clones here, not all; method: immunoSEQ multiplex PCR. The sample includes around 700,000 clones, roughly nine tenths of them seen just once. With 5 bases removed from V and 4 bases from J, the gap between germline ends came to 14 bases. The CDR3 length is 14 residues. In germline, CDR1 is SGHAT, CDR2 FQNNGV. The V call is TRBV11-2, the J call TRBJ2-5, with D possibly TRBD2 on 6 matching bases. Sequencing was done on a sample of naive CD8+ T cells sorted from blood. The TCR comes from a young man in good health. The CDR3, as DNA: TGTGCCAGCAGCCCCCCAGTGGGGGGAGAGACCCAGTACTTC. It translates to CASSPPVGGETQYF. The full variable domain, rest sourced from reference TRBV11-2 and TRBJ2-5, is EAGVAQSPRYKIIEKRQSVAFWCNPISGHATLYWYQQILGQGPKLLIQFQNNGVVDDSQLPKDRFSAERLKGVDSTLKIQPAKLEDSAVYLCASSPPVGGETQYFGPGTRLLVL.